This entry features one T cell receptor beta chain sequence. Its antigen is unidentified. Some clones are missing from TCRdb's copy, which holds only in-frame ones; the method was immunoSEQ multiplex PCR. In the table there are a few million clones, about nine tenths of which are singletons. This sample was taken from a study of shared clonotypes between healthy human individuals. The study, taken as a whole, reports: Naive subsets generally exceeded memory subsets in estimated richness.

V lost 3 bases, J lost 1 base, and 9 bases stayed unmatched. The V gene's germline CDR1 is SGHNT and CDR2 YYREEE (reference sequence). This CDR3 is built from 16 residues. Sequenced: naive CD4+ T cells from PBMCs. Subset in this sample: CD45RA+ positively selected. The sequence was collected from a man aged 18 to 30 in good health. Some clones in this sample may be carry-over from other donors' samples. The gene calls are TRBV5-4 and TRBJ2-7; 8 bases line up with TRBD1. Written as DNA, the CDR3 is TGTGCCAGCAGCTACAGGGCAGGGACAGGATCCTACGAGCAGTACTTC. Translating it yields CASSYRAGTGSYEQYF.